This entry lists 29 T cell receptor beta chains sequenced from one sample in a study of shared clonotypes between healthy human individuals. Assay used: immunoSEQ multiplex PCR; TCRdb lists only in-frame clones, some missing. There are under 2,000,000 clones in the sample; about 95% occur only once, and 0.95% to 1.5% lies in the top ten. CD45RO-negative, CCR7-selected cells formed the naive CD8 fraction, which excluded terminally differentiated effector memory CD45RA+ cells. The specimen was naive CD8+ T cells sorted from blood. The receptors derive from a man aged 18 to 30 in good health.

This chain connects TRBV6-5 to TRBJ1-1; 7 nucleotides agree with TRBD1. V gave up 5 bases and J gave up 5 bases; unmatched junction bases: 8. CDR3 length equals 14 residues. CDR1 MNHEY and CDR2 SVGAGI come from the germline V gene. DNA of the CDR3: TGTGCCAGCAGTCCAGACGTACAGGGGACTGAAGCTTTCTTT. As protein: CASSPDVQGTEAFF.

The gene calls are TRBV27 and TRBJ1-6, with 9 bases lining up with TRBD1. Germline CDR1 MNHEY, CDR2 SMNVEV (reference sequence). Trimming took 5 bases from V and 10 from J; bases not matched to a gene: 6. The CDR3 has 14 amino acids. In DNA, the CDR3 is TGTGCCAGCAGTCCACAGGGGGCGCAATCACCCCTCCACTTT. Its protein product is CASSPQGAQSPLHF.

V and J are TRBV29-1 and TRBJ1-2; 9 bases are a match to TRBD1. Germline lookup yields CDR1 SQVTM and CDR2 ANQGSEA. The CDR3 is 15 amino acids. The CDR3 loop reads CNVRTGEGANYGYTF. The CDR3 DNA is TGCAACGTCAGGACAGGGGAAGGAGCTAACTATGGCTACACCTTC. The whole variable domain, filled in from reference TRBV29-1 and TRBJ1-2, reads SAVISQKPSRDICQRGTSLTIQCQVDSQVTMMFWYRQQPGQSLTLIATANQGSEATYESGFVIDKFPISRPNLTFSTLTVSNMSPEDSSIYLCNVRTGEGANYGYTFGSGTRLTVV.

This clone was counted once. The V gene is TRBV2, the J gene TRBJ2-4, with D maybe TRBD2 (5 bases). The germline CDR1 and CDR2 sequences are SNHLY and FYNNEI. CDR3 length: 16 residues. Trimming left V 6 bases short and J 3 bases short, with 18 bases between. CDR3 sequence reads: CASRTFTSEGKNIQYF. The CDR3 DNA sequence: TGTGCCAGCAGGACGTTCACTAGTGAGGGCAAAAACATTCAGTACTTC.

This chain connects TRBV15 to TRBJ1-1, with D unclear. From germline, CDR1 is LNHNV and CDR2 YYDKDF (reference sequence). The CDR3 length is 13 residues. V lost 3 bases and J lost 5, with 10 bases in between. The CDR3 is CATSSAGMTEAFF. CDR3 DNA: TGTGCCACCAGCAGTGCTGGGATGACTGAAGCTTTCTTT. The full variable domain, its missing parts supplied by reference TRBV15 and TRBJ1-1, is DAMVIQNPRYQVTQFGKPVTLSCSQTLNHNVMYWYQQKSSQAPKLLFHYYDKDFNNEADTPDNFQSRRPNTSFCFLDIRSPGLGDTAMYLCATSSAGMTEAFFGQGTRLTVV.

The chain carries TRBV11-2 and TRBJ2-3; 8 bases align to TRBD1. Germline trimming cut 5 bases from V and 6 bases from J; bases unmatched to any gene: 7. The CDR3 sequence is 14 residues long. Germline V lookup: CDR1 SGHAT, CDR2 FQNNGV. The CDR3 protein is CASSQRQGSDTQYF. CDR3 in DNA: TGTGCCAGCAGCCAAAGACAGGGGTCTGATACGCAGTATTTT.

The chain joins TRBV7-9 to TRBJ1-2; perhaps TRBD1 as D (6 bases). Trimming pared 5 bases from V and 8 bases from J, leaving 21 bases between. The CDR3 extends over 15 amino acids. The germline CDR1 and CDR2 sequences are SEHNR and FQNEAQ (reference sequence). The CDR3 reads CASSPPQDQGIGYTF. The CDR3 DNA follows: TGTGCCAGCAGCCCACCTCAGGACCAGGGGATCGGCTACACCTTC. Complete variable domain (other parts from reference TRBV7-9 and TRBJ1-2): DTGVSQNPRHKITKRGQNVTFRCDPISEHNRLYWYRQTLGQGPEFLTYFQNEAQLEKSRLLSDRFSAERPKGSFSTLEIQRTEQGDSAMYLCASSPPQDQGIGYTFGSGTRLTVV.

To note about this clone: This same CDR3 is encoded by further DNA sequences in the sample. The J gene is TRBJ1-1, the V gene TRBV2; D might be TRBD1 (6 bases). The CDR3 is 12 amino acids. The V end lost 8 bases, the J end lost 2 bases, and 9 bases lay between the germline ends. Germline V gene data show CDR1 as SNHLY and CDR2 as FYNNEI. CDR3 DNA: TGTGCCAGCCCGACAGGTAACACTGAAGCTTTCTTT. Protein sequence: CASPTGNTEAFF. The full variable domain, completed using reference TRBV2 and TRBJ1-1, is EPEVTQTPSHQVTQMGQEVILRCVPISNHLYFYWYRQILGQKVEFLVSFYNNEISEKSEIFDDQFSVERPDGSNFTLKIRSTKLEDSAMYFCASPTGNTEAFFGQGTRLTVV.

The chain joins TRBV27 to TRBJ2-6; the match to TRBD2 covers 8 bases. Trimming cost V 6 bases and J 2 bases; bases outside gene matches: 12. Germline-derived CDR1 and CDR2 are MNHEY and SMNVEV (reference sequence). The CDR3 contains 18 residues. CDR3 in DNA: TGTGCCAGCAGCTTAACGGGAGGGGGGGCTACTGGGGCCAACGTCCTGACTTTC. Protein sequence: CASSLTGGGATGANVLTF.

Notes on this clone: In the same sample, other DNA sequences code for this CDR3. J is TRBJ2-7 and V is TRBV4-3; unclear D gene. The V end was cut by 0 bases, the J end by 3 bases, with 9 bases between. This CDR3 has 14 amino acids. CDR1 is LGHNA, CDR2 YSLEER, per germline. CDR3 nucleotide sequence: TGCGCCAGCAGCCAAGATTTTAATGGCTACGAGCAGTACTTC. Translation: CASSQDFNGYEQYF.

The J gene is TRBJ2-1, the V gene TRBV7-9; D may be TRBD1 (6 bases). V gave up 5 bases and J gave up 6 bases, with 14 bases separating them. This CDR3 is 14 amino acids long. CDR1 and CDR2 (germline): SEHNR, FQNEAQ (reference sequence). CDR3 protein: CASSRPGGGNEQFF. CDR3 nucleotides: TGTGCCAGCAGCCGCCCTGGGGGCGGCAATGAGCAGTTCTTC.

The chain combines TRBV7-9 with TRBJ2-2; D possibly matches TRBD1 or TRBD2 (5 bases each). Trimming took 4 bases from V and 7 from J, leaving 13 bases between them. The CDR3 is 14 amino acids. Germline V CDR1 and CDR2: SEHNR, FQNEAQ (reference sequence). CDR3 sequence (DNA): TGTGCCAGCAGCTCGCTCGGGGCGATCGGGGAGCTGTTTTTT. This gives the protein CASSSLGAIGELFF.

The sample holds one count of this clone. The rearrangement joins TRBV13 to TRBJ1-2, with a tentative D call TRBD1 (6 bases). Trimming took off 2 bases at V and 6 bases at J, with 16 bases between the two ends. Looked up from germline, CDR1 is PRHDT and CDR2 is FYEKMQ (reference sequence). This CDR3 has 15 amino acids. The CDR3 loop is CASSLRGTVPDGYTF. In DNA, the CDR3 is TGTGCCAGCAGCTTAAGGGGGACGGTTCCAGATGGCTACACCTTC.

The chain links TRBV25-1 to TRBJ1-5; 9 nucleotides align to TRBD1. The germline V gene encodes CDR1 MGHDK and CDR2 SYGVNS. Unmatched junction bases numbered 5, after V lost 3 bases and J lost 5 bases. The CDR3 runs to 15 residues. As DNA, the CDR3 is TGTGCCAGCAGTGACCAAACAGGGGGCGATCAGCCCCAGCATTTT. Protein product: CASSDQTGGDQPQHF.

This rearrangement joins TRBV2 to TRBJ2-7, with D possibly called TRBD1 or TRBD2 (6 bases each). The germline CDR1 and CDR2 sequences are SNHLY and FYNNEI. The CDR3 contains 12 residues. Trimming stripped 6 bases from V and 9 bases from J, with 15 bases between. The CDR3 DNA follows: TGTGCCAGCAGGGGGGGCAGCAGTGGGCAGTACTTC. Its translation: CASRGGSSGQYF.

The chain is built from TRBV19 and TRBJ1-2, with D perhaps matching TRBD1 (5 bases). V dropped 5 bases and J dropped 3 bases, with 7 bases sitting between them. In germline, CDR1 is LNHDA, CDR2 SQIVND (reference sequence). The CDR3 spans 12 residues. This chain's CDR3 is CASSQGDYGYTF. The CDR3 DNA reads as TGTGCCAGTAGTCAGGGCGACTATGGCTACACCTTC. Variable domain in full (rest from reference TRBV19 and TRBJ1-2): DGGITQSPKYLFRKEGQNVTLSCEQNLNHDAMYWYRQDPGQGLRLIYYSQIVNDFQKGDIAEGYSVSREKKESFPLTVTSAQKNPTAFYLCASSQGDYGYTFGSGTRLTVV.

The genes are TRBV19 and TRBJ1-5; D is uncertain. Germline V gene sequence: CDR1 LNHDA, CDR2 SQIVND (reference sequence). This CDR3 contains 13 residues. V dropped 8 bases and J dropped 2 bases, with 10 bases sitting between them. CDR3 in amino acids: CASRLNGNQPQHF. CDR3 DNA: TGTGCCAGTCGACTGAATGGCAATCAGCCCCAGCATTTT. Complete variable domain (other parts from reference TRBV19 and TRBJ1-5): DGGITQSPKYLFRKEGQNVTLSCEQNLNHDAMYWYRQDPGQGLRLIYYSQIVNDFQKGDIAEGYSVSREKKESFPLTVTSAQKNPTAFYLCASRLNGNQPQHFGDGTRLSIL.

Remarks on this clone: Relative to the germline gene, one junction end is altered; a read error may explain this. The genes are TRBV9 and TRBJ1-2; D is unclear. Germline V gene lookup returns CDR1 SGDLS and CDR2 YYNGEE. CDR3 length equals 12 residues. CDR3 DNA: TGTGCCAGCAGCGTGGACGGATCCCCCCCCTTCTTC. It yields the protein CASSVDGSPPFF.

The sample holds a few counts of this clone. This sequence joins TRBV11-3 and TRBJ2-5; tentative D call: TRBD1 (7 bases). V was clipped by 4 bases and J by 2 bases, with 14 bases between them. Germline V gives CDR1 SGHNT, CDR2 YENEEA. This CDR3 region has 15 residues. The CDR3 bases are TGTGCCAGCAGCTCCAGACAGGGACTGCAAGAGACCCAGTACTTC. As protein: CASSSRQGLQETQYF.

The V call is TRBV5-1, the J call TRBJ2-3; unclear D gene. Germline CDR1 reads SGHRS; CDR2 reads YFSETQ. The germline V and J ends were trimmed by 4 bases and 0 bases, with 15 bases remaining between them. The CDR3 covers 16 residues. CDR3 sequence reads: CASSRSGISSTDTQYF. The CDR3, as DNA: TGCGCCAGCAGCCGGTCCGGTATTTCTAGCACAGATACGCAGTATTTT. Based on the CDR3 plus reference TRBV5-1 and TRBJ2-3, the full variable domain is KAGVTQTPRYLIKTRGQQVTLSCSPISGHRSVSWYQQTPGQGLQFLFEYFSETQRNKGNFPGRFSGRQFSNSRSEMNVSTLELGDSALYLCASSRSGISSTDTQYFGPGTRLTVL.

V gene TRBV10-3 combines with J gene TRBJ1-2; 9 nucleotides line up with TRBD1. This CDR3 has 14 residues. In germline, CDR1 is ENHRY, CDR2 SYGVKD. The ends lost 4 bases at V and 2 bases at J; junction bases unmatched: 2. This CDR3 is CAISGGTGNYGYTF. In DNA, the CDR3 is TGTGCCATCAGTGGAGGGACAGGGAACTATGGCTACACCTTC.

On this clone itself: In the same sample, other DNA sequences code for this CDR3. The genes are TRBV9 and TRBJ2-3; 7 nucleotides agree with TRBD2. V was clipped by 1 base and J by 2 bases; unmatched bases: 1. The length of the CDR3 is 14 residues. Germline loops: CDR1 SGDLS, CDR2 YYNGEE. DNA for the CDR3: TGTGCCAGCAGCGTAAGCGGGGTCACAGATACGCAGTATTTT. Its protein product is CASSVSGVTDTQYF.

Remarks on this clone: One junction end disagrees with the germline gene, perhaps due to a read error. This sequence joins TRBV4-3 and TRBJ2-5, with TRBD1 matching 7 bases. In germline, CDR1 is LGHNA, CDR2 YSLEER. CDR3 length: 13 residues. The CDR3 here is CASSQDGTEPQYF. In DNA form, the CDR3 reads TGCGCCAGCAGCCAAGATGGGACAGAGCCCCAGTACTTC.

This clone appeared once. V is TRBV4-1 and J is TRBJ2-7, with a tentative D call TRBD1 (5 bases). This CDR3 spans 15 amino acids. Germline V gene sequence: CDR1 MGHRA, CDR2 YSYEKL. Trimming pared 0 bases from V and 4 bases from J, leaving 13 bases between. The CDR3 reads CASSQDPGRFYEQYF. The CDR3 nucleotides read TGCGCCAGCAGCCAAGATCCAGGGCGTTTTTACGAGCAGTACTTC.

The count of this clone is one. V usage is TRBV30 and J usage is TRBJ2-2; D unclear. There are 12 residues in the CDR3. V lost 5 bases, J lost 3 bases, and 7 bases lay in between. Looked up from germline, CDR1 is GTSNPN and CDR2 is SVGIG (reference sequence). The CDR3 loop reads CAWVGDTGELFF. CDR3 in DNA: TGTGCCTGGGTTGGTGACACCGGGGAGCTGTTTTTT.

The V call is TRBV9, the J call TRBJ2-7; no clear D. The V end lost 2 bases, the J end lost 7 bases, and 13 bases lay between the germline ends. CDR1 is SGDLS and CDR2 is YYNGEE in the germline V gene. CDR3 length equals 13 residues. The CDR3 DNA is TGTGCCAGCAGCGTTTTGGATGGGGATGAGCAGTACTTC. Its protein product is CASSVLDGDEQYF. The full variable domain, in which reference TRBV9 and TRBJ2-7 provide the parts outside the CDR3, is DSGVTQTPKHLITATGQRVTLRCSPRSGDLSVYWYQQSLDQGLQFLIQYYNGEERAKGNILERFSAQQFPDLHSELNLSSLELGDSALYFCASSVLDGDEQYFGPGTRLTVT.

This chain uses TRBV19 with TRBJ2-1; 7 bases fit TRBD1. The CDR3 length is 16 residues. The germline V gene has CDR1 LNHDA and CDR2 SQIVND (reference sequence). The ends lost 0 bases at V and 3 bases at J; junction bases unmatched: 5. The CDR3 is CASSIEDRFDYNEQFF. CDR3 in DNA: TGTGCCAGTAGTATAGAGGACAGGTTTGACTACAATGAGCAGTTCTTC.

The chain recombines TRBV2 with TRBJ1-1; D remains unclear. This CDR3 comprises 11 residues. Germline lookup yields CDR1 SNHLY and CDR2 FYNNEI. V lost 6 bases, J lost 9 bases, and 11 bases lay in between. The CDR3 coding sequence is TGTGCCAGCAGAGCATCCCTGAAAGCTTTCTTT. It yields the protein CASRASLKAFF.

The V call is TRBV30, the J call TRBJ2-3; TRBD2 aligns across 8 bases. The CDR3 runs 13 residues. Trimming took 8 bases from V and 0 from J; bases not matched to a gene: 4. CDR1 is GTSNPN, CDR2 SVGIG, per germline (reference sequence). The CDR3 DNA reads TGTGCCACCGAGCGGGAGAGCACAGATACGCAGTATTTT. It translates to CATERESTDTQYF.